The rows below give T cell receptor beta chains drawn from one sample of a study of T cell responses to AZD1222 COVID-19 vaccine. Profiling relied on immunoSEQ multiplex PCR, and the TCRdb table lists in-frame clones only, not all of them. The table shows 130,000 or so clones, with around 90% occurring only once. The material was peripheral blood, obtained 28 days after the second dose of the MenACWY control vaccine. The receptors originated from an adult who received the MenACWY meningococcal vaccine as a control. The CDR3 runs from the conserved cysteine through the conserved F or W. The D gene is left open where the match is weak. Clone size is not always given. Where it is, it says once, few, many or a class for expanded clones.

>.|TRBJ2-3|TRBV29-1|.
CSVARGVTDTQYF
TGCAGCGTTGCTAGGGGGGTGACAGATACGCAGTATTTT
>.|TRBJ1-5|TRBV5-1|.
CASSLAGQNNQPQHF
TGCGCCAGCAGCTTGGCAGGTCAGAACAATCAGCCCCAGCATTTT
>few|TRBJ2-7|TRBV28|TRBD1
CASSPGTFGQGSYEQYF
TGTGCCAGCAGTCCTGGGACTTTCGGACAGGGCTCCTACGAGCAGTACTTC
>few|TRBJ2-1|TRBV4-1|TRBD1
CASSQVQDRGYNEQFF
TGCGCCAGCAGCCAAGTCCAGGACAGGGGCTACAATGAGCAGTTCTTC
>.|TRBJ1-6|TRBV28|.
CASSFQGVLNNSPLHF
TGTGCCAGCAGTTTTCAAGGGGTACTTAATAATTCACCCCTCCACTTT
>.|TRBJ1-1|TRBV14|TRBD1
CASSLSGTGNTEAFF
TGTGCCAGCAGCCTCTCCGGGACAGGGAACACTGAAGCTTTCTTT
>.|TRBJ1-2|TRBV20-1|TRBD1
CSASPGQGALANYGYTF
TGCAGTGCTAGTCCGGGACAGGGGGCCTTAGCTAACTATGGCTACACCTTC
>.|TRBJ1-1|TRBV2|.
CASSEIRMNTEAFF
TGTGCCAGCAGTGAAATACGGATGAACACTGAAGCTTTCTTT
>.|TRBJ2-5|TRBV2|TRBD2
CASSETLTSGQETQYF
TGTGCCAGCAGTGAAACCCTCACTAGCGGTCAAGAGACCCAGTACTTC
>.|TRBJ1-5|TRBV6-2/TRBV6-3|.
CASSPEDPFGKRGGQPQHF
TGTGCCAGCAGTCCAGAGGACCCCTTTGGTAAGAGGGGAGGTCAGCCCCAGCATTTT
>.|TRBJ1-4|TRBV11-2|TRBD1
CASSPRGTGGPFNEKLFF
TGTGCCAGCAGCCCCAGGGGCACAGGGGGCCCCTTTAATGAAAAACTGTTTTTT
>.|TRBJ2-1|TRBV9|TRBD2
CASSLTSGSSYNEQFF
TGTGCCAGCAGCCTGACTAGCGGGAGCTCCTACAATGAGCAGTTCTTC
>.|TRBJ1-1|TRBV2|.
CASSGMNTEAFF
TGTGCCAGCAGTGGGATGAACACTGAAGCTTTCTTT
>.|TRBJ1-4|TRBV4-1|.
CASSQEAGAISLFEKLFF
TGCGCCAGCAGCCAAGAGGCAGGGGCGATTTCCCTTTTTGAAAAACTGTTTTTT
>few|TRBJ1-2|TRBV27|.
CASSLRDLYGYTF
TGTGCCAGCAGTTTGAGGGATCTCTATGGCTACACCTTC
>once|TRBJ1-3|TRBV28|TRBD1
CASSLGQGPGNTIYF
TGTGCCAGCAGCTTAGGACAGGGCCCTGGAAACACCATATATTTT
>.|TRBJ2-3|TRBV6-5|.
CASSLLTGSTDTQYF
TGTGCCAGCAGCCTACTTACAGGATCCACAGATACGCAGTATTTT
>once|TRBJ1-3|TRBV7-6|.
CASSPGTASRGNTIYF
TGTGCCAGCAGCCCAGGGACCGCATCTAGGGGAAACACCATATATTTT
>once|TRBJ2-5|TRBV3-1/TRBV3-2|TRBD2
CASSQTHSGGETQYF
TGTGCCAGCAGCCAAACACATAGCGGGGGAGAGACCCAGTACTTC